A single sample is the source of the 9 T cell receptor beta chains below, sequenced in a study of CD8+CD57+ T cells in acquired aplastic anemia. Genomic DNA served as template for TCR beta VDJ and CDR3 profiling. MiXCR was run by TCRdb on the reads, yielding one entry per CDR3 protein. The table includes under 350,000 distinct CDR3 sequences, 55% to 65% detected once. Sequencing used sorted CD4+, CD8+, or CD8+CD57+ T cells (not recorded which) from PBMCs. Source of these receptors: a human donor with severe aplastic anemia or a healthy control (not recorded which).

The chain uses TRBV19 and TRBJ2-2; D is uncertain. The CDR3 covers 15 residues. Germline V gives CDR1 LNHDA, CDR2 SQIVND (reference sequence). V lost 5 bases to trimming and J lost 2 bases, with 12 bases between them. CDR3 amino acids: CASSLPGRNTGELFF. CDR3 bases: TGTGCCAGTAGTTTACCAGGCAGAAACACCGGGGAGCTGTTTTTT.

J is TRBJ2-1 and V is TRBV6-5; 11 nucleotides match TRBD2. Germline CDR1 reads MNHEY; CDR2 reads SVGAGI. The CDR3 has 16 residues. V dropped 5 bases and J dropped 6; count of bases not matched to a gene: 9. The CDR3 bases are TGTGCCAGCAGTGCCGTAGCGGGAGGGGCAGGCAATGAGCAGTTCTTC. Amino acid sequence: CASSAVAGGAGNEQFF.

CDR3 in DNA: TGCAGTGCTAGTAACCCCCGGGCGGGGCCGAACACCGGGGAGCTGTTTTTT. Its translation: CSASNPRAGPNTGELFF. The chain combines TRBV20-1 with TRBJ2-2; tentative D call: TRBD2 (6 bases). From germline, CDR1 is DFQATT and CDR2 SNEGSKA (reference sequence). The V end lost 3 bases, the J end lost 0 bases, and 17 bases lay between the germline ends. This CDR3 has 17 amino acids.

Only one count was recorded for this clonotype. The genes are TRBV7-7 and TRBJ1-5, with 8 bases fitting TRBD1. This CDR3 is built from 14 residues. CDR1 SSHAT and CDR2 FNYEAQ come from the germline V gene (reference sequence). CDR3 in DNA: TGTGCGGGACGACAGGGGACTAGCAATCAGCCCCAGCATTTT. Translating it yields CAGRQGTSNQPQHF.

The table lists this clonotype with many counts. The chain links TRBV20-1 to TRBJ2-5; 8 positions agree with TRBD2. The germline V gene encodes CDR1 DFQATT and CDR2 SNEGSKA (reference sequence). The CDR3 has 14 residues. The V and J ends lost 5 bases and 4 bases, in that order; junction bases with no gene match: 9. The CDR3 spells CSAWRRGAGETQYF. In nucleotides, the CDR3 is TGCAGTGCTTGGAGGCGGGGGGCTGGAGAGACCCAGTACTTC.

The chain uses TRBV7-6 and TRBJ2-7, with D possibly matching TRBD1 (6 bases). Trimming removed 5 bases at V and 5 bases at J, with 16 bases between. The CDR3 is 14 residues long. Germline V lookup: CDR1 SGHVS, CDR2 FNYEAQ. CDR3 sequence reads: CASSPLGAGDEQYF. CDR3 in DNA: TGTGCCAGCAGCCCGTTGGGGGCAGGCGACGAGCAGTACTTC. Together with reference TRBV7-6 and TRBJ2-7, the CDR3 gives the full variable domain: GAGVSQSPRYKVTKRGQDVALRCDPISGHVSLYWYRQALGQGPEFLTYFNYEAQQDKSGLPNDRFSAERPEGSISTLTIQRTEQRDSAMYRCASSPLGAGDEQYFGPGTRLTVT.

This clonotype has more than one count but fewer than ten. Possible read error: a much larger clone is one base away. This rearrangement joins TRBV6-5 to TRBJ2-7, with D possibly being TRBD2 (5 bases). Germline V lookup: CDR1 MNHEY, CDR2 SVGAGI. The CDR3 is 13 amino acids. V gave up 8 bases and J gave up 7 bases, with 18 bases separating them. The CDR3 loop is CASAPTGRTEQYF. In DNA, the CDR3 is TGTGCCAGCGCACCCACGGGTCGGACTGAGCAGTACTTC.

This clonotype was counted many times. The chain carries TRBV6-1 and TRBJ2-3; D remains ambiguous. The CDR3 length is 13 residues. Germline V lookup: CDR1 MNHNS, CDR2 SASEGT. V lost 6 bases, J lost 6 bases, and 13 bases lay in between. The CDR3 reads CASRDYLWDTQYF. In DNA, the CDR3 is TGTGCCAGCAGGGATTACCTTTGGGATACGCAGTATTTT.

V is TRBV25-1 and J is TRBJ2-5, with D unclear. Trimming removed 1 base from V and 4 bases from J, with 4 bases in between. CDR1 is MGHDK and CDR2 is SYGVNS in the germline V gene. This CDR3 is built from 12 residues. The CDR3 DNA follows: TGTGCCAGCAGTGAATTGCGAGAGACCCAGTACTTC. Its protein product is CASSELRETQYF.